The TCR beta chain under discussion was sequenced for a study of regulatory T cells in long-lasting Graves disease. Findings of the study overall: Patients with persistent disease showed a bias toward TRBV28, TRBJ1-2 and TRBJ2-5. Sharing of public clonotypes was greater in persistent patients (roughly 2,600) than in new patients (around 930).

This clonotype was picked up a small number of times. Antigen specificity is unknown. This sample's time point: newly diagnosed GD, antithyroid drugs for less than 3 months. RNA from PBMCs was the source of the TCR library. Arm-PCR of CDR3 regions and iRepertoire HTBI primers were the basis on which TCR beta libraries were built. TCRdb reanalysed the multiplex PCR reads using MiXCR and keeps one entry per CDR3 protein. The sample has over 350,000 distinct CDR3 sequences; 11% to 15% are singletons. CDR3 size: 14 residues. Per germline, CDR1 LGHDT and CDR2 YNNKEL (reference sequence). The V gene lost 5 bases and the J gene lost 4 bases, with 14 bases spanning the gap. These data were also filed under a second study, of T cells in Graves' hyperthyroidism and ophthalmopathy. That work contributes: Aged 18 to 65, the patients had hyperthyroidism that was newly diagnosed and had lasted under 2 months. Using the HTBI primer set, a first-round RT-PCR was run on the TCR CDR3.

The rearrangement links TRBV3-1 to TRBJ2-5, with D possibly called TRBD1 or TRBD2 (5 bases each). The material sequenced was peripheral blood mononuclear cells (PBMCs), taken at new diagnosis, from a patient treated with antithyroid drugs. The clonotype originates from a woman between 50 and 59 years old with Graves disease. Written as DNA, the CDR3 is TGTGCCAGCAGCTACCTCTCGGGGACAGAGACCCAGTACTTC. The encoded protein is CASSYLSGTETQYF.